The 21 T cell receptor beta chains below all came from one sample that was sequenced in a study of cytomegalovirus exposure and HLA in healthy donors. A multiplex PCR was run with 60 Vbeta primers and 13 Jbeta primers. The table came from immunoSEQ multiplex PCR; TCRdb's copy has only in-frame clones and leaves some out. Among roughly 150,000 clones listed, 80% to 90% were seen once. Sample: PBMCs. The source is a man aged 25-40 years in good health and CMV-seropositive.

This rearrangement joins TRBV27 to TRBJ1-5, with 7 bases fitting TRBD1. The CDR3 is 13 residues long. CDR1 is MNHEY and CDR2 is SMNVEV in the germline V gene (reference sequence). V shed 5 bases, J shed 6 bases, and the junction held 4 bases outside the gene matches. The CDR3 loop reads CASSQRQGQPQHF. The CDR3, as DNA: TGTGCCAGCAGTCAACGACAGGGTCAGCCCCAGCATTTT.

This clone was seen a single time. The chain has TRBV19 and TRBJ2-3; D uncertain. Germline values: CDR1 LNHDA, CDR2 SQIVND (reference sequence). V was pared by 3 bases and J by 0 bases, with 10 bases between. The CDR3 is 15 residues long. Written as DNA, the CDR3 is TGTGCCAGTAGTATTCTGGCGACTAGCACAGATACGCAGTATTTT. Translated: CASSILATSTDTQYF.

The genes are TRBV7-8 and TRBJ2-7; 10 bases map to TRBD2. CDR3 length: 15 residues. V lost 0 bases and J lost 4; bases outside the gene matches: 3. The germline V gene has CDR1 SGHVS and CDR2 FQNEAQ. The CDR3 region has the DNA TGTGCCAGCAGCTTAGCACTAGCGGGAACATACGAGCAGTACTTC. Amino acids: CASSLALAGTYEQYF.

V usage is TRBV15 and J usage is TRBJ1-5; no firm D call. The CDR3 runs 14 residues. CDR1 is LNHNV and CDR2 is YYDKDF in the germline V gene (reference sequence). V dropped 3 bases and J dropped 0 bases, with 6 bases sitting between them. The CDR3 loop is CATSSTGSNQPQHF. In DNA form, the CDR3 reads TGTGCCACCAGCAGTACGGGTAGCAATCAGCCCCAGCATTTT.

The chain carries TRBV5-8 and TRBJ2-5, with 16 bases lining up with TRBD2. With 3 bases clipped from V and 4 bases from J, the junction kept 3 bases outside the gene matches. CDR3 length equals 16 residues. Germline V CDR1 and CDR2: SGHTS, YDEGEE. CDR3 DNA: TGTGCCAGCAGCTGGGGACTAGCGGGAGGGCGAGAGACCCAGTACTTC. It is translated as CASSWGLAGGRETQYF.

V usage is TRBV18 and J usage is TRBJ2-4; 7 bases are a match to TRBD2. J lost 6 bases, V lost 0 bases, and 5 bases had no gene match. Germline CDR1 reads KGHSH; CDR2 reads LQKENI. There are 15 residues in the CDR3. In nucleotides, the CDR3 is TGTGCCAGCTCACCACCGGCTAGCGGACTAAACATTCAGTACTTC. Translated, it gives CASSPPASGLNIQYF.

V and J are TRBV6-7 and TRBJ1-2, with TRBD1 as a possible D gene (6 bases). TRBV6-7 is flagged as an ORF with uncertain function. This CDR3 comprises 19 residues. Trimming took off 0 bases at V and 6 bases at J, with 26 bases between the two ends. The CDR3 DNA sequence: TGTGCCAGCAGTTACTCGGGGGCGGAGTGTCAGCAGTTGTTAGATGGCTACACCTTC. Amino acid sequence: CASSYSGAECQQLLDGYTF.

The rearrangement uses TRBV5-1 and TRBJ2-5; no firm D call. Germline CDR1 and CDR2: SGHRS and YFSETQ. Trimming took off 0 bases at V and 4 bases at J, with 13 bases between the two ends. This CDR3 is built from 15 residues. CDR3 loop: CASSLAGSRAETQYF. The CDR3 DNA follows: TGCGCCAGCAGCTTGGCCGGGTCGCGTGCAGAGACCCAGTACTTC.

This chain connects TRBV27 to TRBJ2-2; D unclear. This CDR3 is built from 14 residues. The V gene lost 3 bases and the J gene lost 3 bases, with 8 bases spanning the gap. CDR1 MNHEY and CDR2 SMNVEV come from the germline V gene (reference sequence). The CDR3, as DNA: TGTGCCAGCAGTTTTTCCTACTACACCGGGGAGCTGTTTTTT. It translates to CASSFSYYTGELFF.

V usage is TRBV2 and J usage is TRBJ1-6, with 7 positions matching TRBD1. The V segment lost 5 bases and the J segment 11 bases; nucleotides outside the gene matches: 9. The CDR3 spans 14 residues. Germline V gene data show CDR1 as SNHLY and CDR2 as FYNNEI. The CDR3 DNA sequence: TGTGCCAGCAGTTCCGGGACAGCCGGTACACCCCTCCACTTT. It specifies CASSSGTAGTPLHF. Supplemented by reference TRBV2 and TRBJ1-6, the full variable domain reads EPEVTQTPSHQVTQMGQEVILRCVPISNHLYFYWYRQILGQKVEFLVSFYNNEISEKSEIFDDQFSVERPDGSNFTLKIRSTKLEDSAMYFCASSSGTAGTPLHFGNGTRLTVT.

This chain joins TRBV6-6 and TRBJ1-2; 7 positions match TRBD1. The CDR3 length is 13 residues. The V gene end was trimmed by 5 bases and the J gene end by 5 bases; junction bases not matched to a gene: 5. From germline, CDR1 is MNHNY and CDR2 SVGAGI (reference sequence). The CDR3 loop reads CASSPQGEYGYTF. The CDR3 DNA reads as TGTGCCAGCAGTCCTCAGGGGGAATATGGCTACACCTTC.

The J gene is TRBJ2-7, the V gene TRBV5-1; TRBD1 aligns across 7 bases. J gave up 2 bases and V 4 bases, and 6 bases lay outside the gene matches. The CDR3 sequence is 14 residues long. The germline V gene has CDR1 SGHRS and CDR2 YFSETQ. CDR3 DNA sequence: TGCGCCAGCAGCGTACGGGACAGAGCCTACGAGCAGTACTTC. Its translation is CASSVRDRAYEQYF. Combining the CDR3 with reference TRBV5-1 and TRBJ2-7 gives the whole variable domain KAGVTQTPRYLIKTRGQQVTLSCSPISGHRSVSWYQQTPGQGLQFLFEYFSETQRNKGNFPGRFSGRQFSNSRSEMNVSTLELGDSALYLCASSVRDRAYEQYFGPGTRLTVT.

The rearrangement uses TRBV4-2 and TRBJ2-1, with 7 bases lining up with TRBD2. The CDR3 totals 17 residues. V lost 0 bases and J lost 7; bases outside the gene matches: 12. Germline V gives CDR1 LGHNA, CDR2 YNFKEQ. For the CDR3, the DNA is TGTGCCAGCAGCCAAGATAACGAGACTAGCAACAGAAATGAGCAGTTCTTC. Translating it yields CASSQDNETSNRNEQFF.

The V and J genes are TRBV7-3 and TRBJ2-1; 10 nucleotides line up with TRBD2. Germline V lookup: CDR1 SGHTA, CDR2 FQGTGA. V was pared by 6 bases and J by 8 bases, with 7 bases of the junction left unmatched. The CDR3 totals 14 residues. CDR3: CASSSPGLADEQFF. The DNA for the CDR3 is TGTGCCAGCAGTTCCCCCGGACTAGCGGATGAGCAGTTCTTC. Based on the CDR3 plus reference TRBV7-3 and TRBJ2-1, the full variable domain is GAGVSQTPSNKVTEKGKYVELRCDPISGHTALYWYRQSLGQGPEFLIYFQGTGAADDSGLPNDRFFAVRPEGSVSTLKIQRTERGDSAVYLCASSSPGLADEQFFGPGTRLTVL.

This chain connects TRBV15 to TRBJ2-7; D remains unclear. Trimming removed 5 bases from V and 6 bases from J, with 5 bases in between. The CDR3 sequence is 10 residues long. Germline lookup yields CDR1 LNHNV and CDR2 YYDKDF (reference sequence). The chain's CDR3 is CATSRVEQYV. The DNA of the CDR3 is TGTGCCACCAGCCGGGTCGAGCAGTACGTC.

CDR3 nucleotides: TGTGCCAGCAGTGGGGCATACAATGAGCAGTTCTTC. Translating it yields CASSGAYNEQFF. The chain is built from TRBV25-1 and TRBJ2-1; the D is unclear. In germline, CDR1 is MGHDK, CDR2 SYGVNS. V was cut by 4 bases and J by 4 bases, with 5 bases left in between. The CDR3 runs 12 residues.

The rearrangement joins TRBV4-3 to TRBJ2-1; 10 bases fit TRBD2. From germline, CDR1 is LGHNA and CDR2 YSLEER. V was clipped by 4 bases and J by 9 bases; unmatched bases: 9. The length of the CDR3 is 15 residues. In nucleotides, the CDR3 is TGCGCCAGCAGCCGCGTCTGGCTAGCGGGAGCTGAGCAGTTCTTC. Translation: CASSRVWLAGAEQFF.

The CDR3 DNA reads TGTGCCAGCAGCTTAAGTTTAGGTAGCGTAGATACGCAGTATTTT. Translation gives CASSLSLGSVDTQYF. The chain carries TRBV11-2 and TRBJ2-3; maybe TRBD2 (5 bases). This CDR3 contains 15 residues. V was pared by 2 bases and J by 5 bases, with 14 bases between. Germline V lookup: CDR1 SGHAT, CDR2 FQNNGV.

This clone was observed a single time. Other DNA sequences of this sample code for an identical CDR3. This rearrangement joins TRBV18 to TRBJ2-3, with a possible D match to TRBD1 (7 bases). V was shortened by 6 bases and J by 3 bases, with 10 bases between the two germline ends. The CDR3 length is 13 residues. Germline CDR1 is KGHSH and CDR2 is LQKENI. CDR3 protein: CASSPGGTDTQYF. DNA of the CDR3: TGTGCCAGCTCCCCAGGGGGGACAGATACGCAGTATTTT. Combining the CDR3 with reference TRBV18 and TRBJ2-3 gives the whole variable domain NAGVMQNPRHLVRRRGQEARLRCSPMKGHSHVYWYRQLPEEGLKFMVYLQKENIIDESGMPKERFSAEFPKEGPSILRIQQVVRGDSAAYFCASSPGGTDTQYFGPGTRLTVL.

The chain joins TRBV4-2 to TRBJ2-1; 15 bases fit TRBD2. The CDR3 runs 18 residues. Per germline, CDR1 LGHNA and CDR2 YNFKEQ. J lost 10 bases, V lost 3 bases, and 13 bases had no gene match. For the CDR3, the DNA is TGTGCCAGCAGCCACGACACCGCGCCGGGACTAGCGGGAGGAGAGCAGTTCTTC. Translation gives CASSHDTAPGLAGGEQFF.

The CDR3 sequence: CASTAGLAINEQFF. The DNA of the CDR3 is TGTGCCAGCACCGCGGGACTAGCTATTAATGAGCAGTTCTTC. This chain uses TRBV27 with TRBJ2-1; 9 bases align to TRBD2. Germline V CDR1 and CDR2: MNHEY, SMNVEV (reference sequence). Trimming at V came to 7 bases and at J to 7 bases, leaving 8 bases not matched to a gene. CDR3 length: 14 amino acids.